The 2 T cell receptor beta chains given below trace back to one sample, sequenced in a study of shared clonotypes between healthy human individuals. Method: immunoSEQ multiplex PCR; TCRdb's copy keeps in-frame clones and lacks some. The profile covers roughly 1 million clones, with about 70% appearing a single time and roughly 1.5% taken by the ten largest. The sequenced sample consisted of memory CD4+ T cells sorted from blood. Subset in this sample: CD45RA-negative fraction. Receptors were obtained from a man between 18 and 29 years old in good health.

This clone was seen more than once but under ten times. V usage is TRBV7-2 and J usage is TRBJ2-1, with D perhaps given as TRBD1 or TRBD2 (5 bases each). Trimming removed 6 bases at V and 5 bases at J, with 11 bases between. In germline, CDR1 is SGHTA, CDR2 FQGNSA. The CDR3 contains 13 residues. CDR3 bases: TGTGCCAGCAGGTGGGGACCGAACAATGAGCAGTTCTTC. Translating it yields CASRWGPNNEQFF. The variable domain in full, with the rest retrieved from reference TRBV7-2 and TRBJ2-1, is GAGVSQSPSNKVTEKGKDVELRCDPISGHTALYWYRQSLGQGLEFLIYFQGNSAPDKSGLPSDRFSAERTGGSVSTLTIQRTQQEDSAVYLCASRWGPNNEQFFGPGTRLTVL.

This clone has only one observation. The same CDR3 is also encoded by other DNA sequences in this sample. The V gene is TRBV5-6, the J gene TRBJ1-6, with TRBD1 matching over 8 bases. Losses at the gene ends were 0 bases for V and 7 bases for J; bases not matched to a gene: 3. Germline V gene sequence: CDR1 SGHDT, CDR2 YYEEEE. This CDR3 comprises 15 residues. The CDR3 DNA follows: TGTGCCAGCAGCTTGGAGGACAGGGCAAATTCACCCCTCCACTTT. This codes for CASSLEDRANSPLHF.